This T cell receptor beta chain was sequenced during a study of beta chain features in type 1 diabetes (dated by TCRdb to 2016 to 2019). Turning to the overall study: No differences in mean age, gender distribution, total cell number or subset yield were found between patients and healthy donors. A total of approximately 110,000,000 sorted cells were examined across all samples, and a strong correlation was observed between cell number per subset and RNA yield. In the study, TCRB repertoires of sorted circulating CD4+ T cell subsets from recently diagnosed type 1 diabetes patients were compared with those of matched healthy donors. Whereas all 30 or so donors provided naive and central memory subsets, regulatory and stem cell-like memory subsets were isolated from just 8 patients and about 8 healthy donors. General study outcomes and caveats: Naive, central memory and regulatory TCRB repertoires appeared to be more alike among patients than among healthy donors. Because cDNA was sequenced instead of genomic DNA, highly expressing activated cells could be over-represented, though the groups showed no difference in activation or CD3 levels. Because the HLA sub-analyses included only small numbers of individuals, any influence of HLA type on TCRB rearrangement was left unresolved. In all four CD4+ subsets, TCRB CDR3 length was moderately but significantly shorter in type 1 diabetes patients. Shorter templates might be favored by PCR, yet because patient and control samples were amplified and corrected together, any such skew would affect both groups equally. At VDJ recombination sites, type 1 diabetes patients had fewer insertions and more deleted nucleotides, which implies abnormalities in thymic rearrangement.

From each donor, a single peripheral blood sample of approximately 110 mL on average was drawn into heparinised tubes. A BD FACSAria II and a panel including CD45RO, CCR7, CD25, CD127, CD95 and CD27 were used to sort naive, central memory, regulatory and stem cell-like memory CD4+ T cells. All sorted populations exceeded 95% purity. Right away, PBMCs were isolated by Lymphoprep density gradient centrifugation and were stained directly, with no culture step. So that batch effects would be minimized, each experiment stained and sorted samples in pairs, pairing one healthy donor with one patient. The entire isolated RNA was reverse transcribed using the High Capacity cDNA Reverse Transcription Kit, and thus expressed TCRB transcripts were sequenced. Deep immunoSEQ sequencing was performed on naive, central memory and regulatory T cell samples, with an average of roughly 3.3 million total reads per sample. Sorted cells were lysed in RLT buffer, and RNA was extracted using DNase-treated RNeasy Micro or Mini kits according to cell number. Each cell subset was processed on its own to prevent cross-contamination, while patient and healthy donor samples were processed together. Using the immunoSEQ multiplex PCR, TCRB sequences were amplified from cDNA into 87-bp fragments spanning the CDR3 region. Sequencing of the amplicons was done on the Illumina HiSeq platform. The original pipeline was this. Synthetic template baselines were used to correct PCR bias computationally, reads within Hamming distance 2 were collapsed together, and singletons that could not be merged were discarded. Reads were aligned against IMGT so that V, D and J genes, CDR3 length and insertions or deletions at six rearrangement sites could be assigned. Within each subset, clonotype counts were normalized to the number of sorted cells before true diversity and Gini coefficients were calculated with the tcR R package. Repertoire sharing was quantified using the overlap coefficient calculated on TCRB nucleotide sequences. Out-of-frame TCRB sequences from naive cells were analyzed to stand in for the pre-selection repertoire. What TCRdb holds here is the immuneACCESS table cut down to in-frame rearrangements. Part of the clones is not present; checked against another copy, under half of the missing clones reflect an unresolved V gene, and the others are unexplained. Clone size and V and J calls were adopted from that table, with D and trimming inferred from the DNA. A total of hundreds of thousands of clones appear in this sample, 25% to 35% of them only once. About 0.065% of the sample belongs to the ten largest clones.

Comments on this clone: The target of this receptor is not known. No base-level quality is on record; no much larger clone is a single base apart.

V lost 0 bases and J lost 10 bases; the stretch between them is 9 bases long. Spanning cysteine to phenylalanine, the CDR3 consists of 12 amino acids. Left in the record is the CDR3 DNA by itself, 36 bases read in frame from the first base. CDR1 GTSNPN and CDR2 SVGIG were looked up in the germline V gene (reference sequence). Recombination linked TRBV30 to TRBJ1-4; too little of a D gene remains to name it. The origin of this receptor is a young man in good health. Sequenced material: naive CD4+ T cells from blood. Taken with the paper, the label for cell subset or site translates to: true naive CD4+ T cells. The sequence in DNA is TGTGCCTGGAGTGTCGGGTTTGGAAAACTGTTTTTT. It is translated as CAWSVGFGKLFF.